This T cell receptor beta chain was documented in a study of shared clonotypes between healthy human individuals. General study points: Even with large depth, rarefaction showed that sorted-subset sequencing was incomplete. Across subsets, estimated richness was generally greater for naive than for memory populations. Several donors showed sharing of about 5.5% of naive CD4 clonotypes.

With respect to this clone: Its specificity is not known.

The assay was immunoSEQ multiplex PCR, and TCRdb's table has in-frame clones only and misses some. Counted here are about 95,000 clones, around 67% occurring once; the ten biggest clones make up 35% to 55%. All participating donors were Caucasian adults from Nashville, Tennessee. This CDR3 contains 14 residues. The germline gives CDR1 GTSNPN, CDR2 SVGIG (reference sequence). Trimming took off 2 bases at V and 0 bases at J, with 10 bases between the two ends. This sequence originates from a man under 40 in good health. Material for sequencing was memory CD8+ T cells sorted from blood. The subset: CD45RO+ cells pooled with CCR7-negative TemRA cells. The rearrangement joins TRBV30 to TRBJ1-1; tentatively, D is TRBD1 (5 bases). CDR3 region: CAWSQGLMNTEAFF. In DNA, the CDR3 is TGTGCCTGGAGTCAGGGACTTATGAACACTGAAGCTTTCTTT.